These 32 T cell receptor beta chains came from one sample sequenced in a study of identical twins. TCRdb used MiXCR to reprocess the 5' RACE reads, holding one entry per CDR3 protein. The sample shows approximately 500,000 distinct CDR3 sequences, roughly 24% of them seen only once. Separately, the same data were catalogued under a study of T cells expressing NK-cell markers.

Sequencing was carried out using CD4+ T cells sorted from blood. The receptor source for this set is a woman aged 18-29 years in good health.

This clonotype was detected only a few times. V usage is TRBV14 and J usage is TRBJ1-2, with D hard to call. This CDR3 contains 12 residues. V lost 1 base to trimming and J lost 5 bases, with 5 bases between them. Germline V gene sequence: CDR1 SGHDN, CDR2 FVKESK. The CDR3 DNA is TGTGCCAGCAGCCAAGCCCGTTATGGCTACACCTTC. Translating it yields CASSQARYGYTF.

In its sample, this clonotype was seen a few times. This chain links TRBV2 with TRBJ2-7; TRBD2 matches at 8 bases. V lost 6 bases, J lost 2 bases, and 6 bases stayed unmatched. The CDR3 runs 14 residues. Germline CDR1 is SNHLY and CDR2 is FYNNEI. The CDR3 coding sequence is TGTGCCAGCAGAATTAGCGGGGTGACCTACGAGCAGTACTTC. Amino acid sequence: CASRISGVTYEQYF.

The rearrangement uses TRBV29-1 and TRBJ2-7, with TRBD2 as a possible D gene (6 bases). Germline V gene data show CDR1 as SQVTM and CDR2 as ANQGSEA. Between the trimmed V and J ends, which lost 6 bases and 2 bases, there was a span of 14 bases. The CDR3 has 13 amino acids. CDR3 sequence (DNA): TGCAGCGTGATCGGGGGAGGCCCCTACGAGCAGTACTTC. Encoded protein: CSVIGGGPYEQYF.

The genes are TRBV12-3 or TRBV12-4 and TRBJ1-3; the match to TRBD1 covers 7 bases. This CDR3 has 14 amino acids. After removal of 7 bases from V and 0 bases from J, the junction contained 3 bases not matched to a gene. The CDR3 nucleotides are TGTGCCAGCATGACAGGGTCCTCTGGAAACACCATATATTTT. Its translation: CASMTGSSGNTIYF.

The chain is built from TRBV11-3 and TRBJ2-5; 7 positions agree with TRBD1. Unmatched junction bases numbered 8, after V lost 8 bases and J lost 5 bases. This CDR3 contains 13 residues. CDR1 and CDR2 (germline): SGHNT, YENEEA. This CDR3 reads CASARGHGETQYF. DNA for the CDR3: TGTGCCAGCGCGAGGGGGCATGGGGAGACCCAGTACTTC.

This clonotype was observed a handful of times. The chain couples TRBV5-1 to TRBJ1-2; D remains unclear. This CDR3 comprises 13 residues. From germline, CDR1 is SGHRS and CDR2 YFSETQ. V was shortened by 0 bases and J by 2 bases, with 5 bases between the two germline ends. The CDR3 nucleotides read TGCGCCAGCAGCTTGGAACCCAACTATGGCTACACCTTC. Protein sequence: CASSLEPNYGYTF.

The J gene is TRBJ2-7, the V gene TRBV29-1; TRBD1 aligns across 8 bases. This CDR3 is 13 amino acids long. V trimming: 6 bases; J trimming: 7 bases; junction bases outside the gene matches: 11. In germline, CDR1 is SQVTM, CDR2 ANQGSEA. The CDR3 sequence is CSVAGTGLQEQYF. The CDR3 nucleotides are TGCAGCGTGGCCGGGACAGGCCTTCAGGAGCAGTACTTC.

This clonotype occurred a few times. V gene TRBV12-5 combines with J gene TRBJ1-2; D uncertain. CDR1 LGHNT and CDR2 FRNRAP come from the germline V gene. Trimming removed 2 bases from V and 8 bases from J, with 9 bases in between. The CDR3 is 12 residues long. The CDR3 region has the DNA TGTGCTAGTGGTTTGTATGCGGGCGGCTACACCTTC. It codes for CASGLYAGGYTF. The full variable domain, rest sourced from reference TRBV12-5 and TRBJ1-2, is DARVTQTPRHKVTEMGQEVTMRCQPILGHNTVFWYRQTMMQGLELLAYFRNRAPLDDSGMPKDRFSAEMPDATLATLKIQPSEPRDSAVYFCASGLYAGGYTFGSGTRLTVV.

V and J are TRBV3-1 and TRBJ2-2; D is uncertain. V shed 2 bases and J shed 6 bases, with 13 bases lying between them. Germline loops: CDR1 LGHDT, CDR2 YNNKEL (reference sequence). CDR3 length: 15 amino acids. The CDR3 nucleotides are TGTGCCAGCAGCCAATCTGCGGCCTGGGCCGGGGAGCTGTTTTTT. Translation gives CASSQSAAWAGELFF.

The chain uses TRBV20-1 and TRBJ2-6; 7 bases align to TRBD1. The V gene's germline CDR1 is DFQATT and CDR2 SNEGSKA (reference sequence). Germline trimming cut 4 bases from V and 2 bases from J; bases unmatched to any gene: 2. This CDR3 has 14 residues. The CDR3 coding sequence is TGCAGTGCTATCGACAGGGCTGGGGCCAACGTCCTGACTTTC. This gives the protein CSAIDRAGANVLTF.

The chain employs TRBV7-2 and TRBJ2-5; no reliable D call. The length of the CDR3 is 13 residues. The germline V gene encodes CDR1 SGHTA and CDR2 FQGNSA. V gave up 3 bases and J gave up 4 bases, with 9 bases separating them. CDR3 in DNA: TGTGCCAGCAGCTTGCCCTGGATAGAGACCCAGTACTTC. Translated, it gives CASSLPWIETQYF.

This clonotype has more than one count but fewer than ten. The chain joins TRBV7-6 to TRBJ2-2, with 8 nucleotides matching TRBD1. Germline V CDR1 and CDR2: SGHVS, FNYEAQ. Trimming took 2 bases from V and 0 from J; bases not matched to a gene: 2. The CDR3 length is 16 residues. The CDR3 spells CASSLIQGANTGELFF. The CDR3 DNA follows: TGTGCCAGCAGCTTAATACAGGGGGCGAACACCGGGGAGCTGTTTTTT.

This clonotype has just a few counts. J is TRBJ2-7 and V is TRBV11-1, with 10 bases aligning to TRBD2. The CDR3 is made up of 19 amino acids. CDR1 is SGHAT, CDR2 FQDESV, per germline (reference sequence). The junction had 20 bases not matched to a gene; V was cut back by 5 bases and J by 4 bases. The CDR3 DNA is TGTGCCAGCAGCCCACCCCCTAGGGCTAGCGGGAGAGGAAGTTACGAGCAGTACTTC. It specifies CASSPPPRASGRGSYEQYF.

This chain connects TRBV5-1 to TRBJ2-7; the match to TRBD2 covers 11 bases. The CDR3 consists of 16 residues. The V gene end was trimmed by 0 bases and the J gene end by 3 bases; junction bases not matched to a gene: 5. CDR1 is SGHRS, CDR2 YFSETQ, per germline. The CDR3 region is CASSLGSGTSGYEQYF. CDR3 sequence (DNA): TGCGCCAGCAGCTTGGGGTCCGGGACTAGCGGCTACGAGCAGTACTTC.

The CDR3, as DNA: TGCAGTGCTAAAGGACTAGCCTTCTCCTACGAGCAGTACTTC. It yields the protein CSAKGLAFSYEQYF. The V call is TRBV20-1, the J call TRBJ2-7, with 8 bases fitting TRBD2. The V and J ends lost 4 bases and 0 bases, in that order; junction bases with no gene match: 5. CDR3 size: 14 residues. Germline loops: CDR1 DFQATT, CDR2 SNEGSKA (reference sequence).

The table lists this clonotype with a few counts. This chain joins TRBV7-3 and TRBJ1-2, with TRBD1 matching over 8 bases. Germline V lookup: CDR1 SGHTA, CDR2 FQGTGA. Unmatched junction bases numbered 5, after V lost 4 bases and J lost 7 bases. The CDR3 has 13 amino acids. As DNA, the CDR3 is TGTGCCAGCAGCTCCCGGACAGGGACTGGCTACACCTTC. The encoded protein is CASSSRTGTGYTF. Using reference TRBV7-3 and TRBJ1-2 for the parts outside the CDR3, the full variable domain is GAGVSQTPSNKVTEKGKYVELRCDPISGHTALYWYRQSLGQGPEFLIYFQGTGAADDSGLPNDRFFAVRPEGSVSTLKIQRTERGDSAVYLCASSSRTGTGYTFGSGTRLTVV.

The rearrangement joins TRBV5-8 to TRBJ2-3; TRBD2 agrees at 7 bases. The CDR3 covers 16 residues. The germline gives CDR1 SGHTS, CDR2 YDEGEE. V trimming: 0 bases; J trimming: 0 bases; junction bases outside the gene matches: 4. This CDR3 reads CASSLGTAGSTDTQYF. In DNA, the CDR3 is TGTGCCAGCAGCTTGGGAACAGCGGGGAGCACAGATACGCAGTATTTT.

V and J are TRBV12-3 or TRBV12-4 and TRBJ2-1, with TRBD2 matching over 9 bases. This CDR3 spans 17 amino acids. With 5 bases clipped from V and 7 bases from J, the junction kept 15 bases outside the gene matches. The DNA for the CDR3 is TGTGCCAGCAGTGGGGGGACTAGCAGTAAGTGGGGGAATGAGCAGTTCTTC. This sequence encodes CASSGGTSSKWGNEQFF.

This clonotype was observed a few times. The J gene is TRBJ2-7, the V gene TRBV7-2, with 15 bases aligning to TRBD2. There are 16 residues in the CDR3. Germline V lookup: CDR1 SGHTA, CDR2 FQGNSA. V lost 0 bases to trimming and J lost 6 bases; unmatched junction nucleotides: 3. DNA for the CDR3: TGTGCCAGCAGCTTAGCGAGGGGACTAGCGGGGGGCGAGCAGTACTTC. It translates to CASSLARGLAGGEQYF.

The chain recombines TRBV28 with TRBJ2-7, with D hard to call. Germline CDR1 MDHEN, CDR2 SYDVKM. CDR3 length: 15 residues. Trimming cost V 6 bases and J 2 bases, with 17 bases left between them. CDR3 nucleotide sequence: TGTGCCAGCAGAAAAGGCCCGACAAGCCCCTACGAGCAGTACTTC. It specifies CASRKGPTSPYEQYF.

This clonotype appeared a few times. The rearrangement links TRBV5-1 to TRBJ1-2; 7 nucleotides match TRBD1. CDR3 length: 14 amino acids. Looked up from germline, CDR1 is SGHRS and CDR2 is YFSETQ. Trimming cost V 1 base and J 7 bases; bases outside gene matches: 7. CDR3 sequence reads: CASSLRDSMSGYTF. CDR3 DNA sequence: TGCGCCAGCAGCTTGAGGGACAGTATGTCTGGCTACACCTTC. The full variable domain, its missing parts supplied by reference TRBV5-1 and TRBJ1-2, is KAGVTQTPRYLIKTRGQQVTLSCSPISGHRSVSWYQQTPGQGLQFLFEYFSETQRNKGNFPGRFSGRQFSNSRSEMNVSTLELGDSALYLCASSLRDSMSGYTFGSGTRLTVV.

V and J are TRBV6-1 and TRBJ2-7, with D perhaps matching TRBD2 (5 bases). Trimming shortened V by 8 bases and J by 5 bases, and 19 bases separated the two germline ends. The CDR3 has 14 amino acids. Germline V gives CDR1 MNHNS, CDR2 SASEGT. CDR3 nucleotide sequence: TGTGCCAGCCGGATCACTAGGTTTAACCACGAGCAGTACTTC. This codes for CASRITRFNHEQYF.

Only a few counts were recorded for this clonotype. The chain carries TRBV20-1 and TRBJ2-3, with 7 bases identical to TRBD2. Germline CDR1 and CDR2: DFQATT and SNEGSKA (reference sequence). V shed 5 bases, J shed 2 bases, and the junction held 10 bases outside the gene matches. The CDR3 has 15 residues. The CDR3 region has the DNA TGCAGTGCTGGAGTAGCGGGCCGCCCCACAGATACGCAGTATTTT. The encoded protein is CSAGVAGRPTDTQYF.

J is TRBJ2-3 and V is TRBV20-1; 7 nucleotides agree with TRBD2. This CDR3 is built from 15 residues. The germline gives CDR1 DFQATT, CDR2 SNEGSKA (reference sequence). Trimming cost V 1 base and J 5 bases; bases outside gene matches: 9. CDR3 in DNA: TGCAGTGCTAGAGGGGCACCGCCGGGGGGAGATACGCAGTATTTT. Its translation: CSARGAPPGGDTQYF.

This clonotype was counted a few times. CDR3 residues: CASSLVGISEAFF. The CDR3 region has the DNA TGTGCCAGCAGCTTAGTGGGGATTTCAGAAGCTTTCTTT. The chain is built from TRBV7-9 and TRBJ1-1; D ambiguous. Germline V lookup: CDR1 SEHNR, CDR2 FQNEAQ (reference sequence). The CDR3 extends over 13 amino acids. V was trimmed by 1 base and J by 8 bases, leaving 11 bases between them.

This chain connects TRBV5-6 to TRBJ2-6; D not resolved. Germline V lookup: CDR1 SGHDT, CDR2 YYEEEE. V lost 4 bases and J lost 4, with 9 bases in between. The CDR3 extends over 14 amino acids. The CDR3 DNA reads TGTGCCAGCAGCCCCTTACCGGGGGCCAACGTCCTGACTTTC. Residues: CASSPLPGANVLTF.

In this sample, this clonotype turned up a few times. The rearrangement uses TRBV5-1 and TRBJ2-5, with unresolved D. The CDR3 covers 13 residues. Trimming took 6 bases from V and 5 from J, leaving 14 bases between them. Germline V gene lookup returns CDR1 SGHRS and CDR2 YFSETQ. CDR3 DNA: TGCGCCAGCATCCGGACCCCGCAGGAGACCCAGTACTTC. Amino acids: CASIRTPQETQYF.

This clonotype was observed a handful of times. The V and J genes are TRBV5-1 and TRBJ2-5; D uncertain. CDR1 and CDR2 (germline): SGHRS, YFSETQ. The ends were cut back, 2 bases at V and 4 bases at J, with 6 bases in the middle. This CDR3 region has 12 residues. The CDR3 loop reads CASSFERETQYF. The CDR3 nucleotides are TGCGCCAGCAGCTTCGAGAGAGAGACCCAGTACTTC.

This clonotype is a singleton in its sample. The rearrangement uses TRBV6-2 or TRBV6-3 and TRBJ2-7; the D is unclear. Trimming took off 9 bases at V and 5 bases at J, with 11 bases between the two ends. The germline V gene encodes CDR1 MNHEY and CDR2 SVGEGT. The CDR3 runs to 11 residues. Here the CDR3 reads CARLVGHEQYF. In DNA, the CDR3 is TGTGCCAGGTTGGTAGGACACGAGCAGTACTTC.

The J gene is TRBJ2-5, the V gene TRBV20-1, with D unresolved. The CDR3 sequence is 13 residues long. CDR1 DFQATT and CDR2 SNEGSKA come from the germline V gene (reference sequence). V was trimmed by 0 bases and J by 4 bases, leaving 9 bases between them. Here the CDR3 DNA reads TGCAGTGCTAGAGAGAACGGACGAGAGACCCAGTACTTC. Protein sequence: CSARENGRETQYF.

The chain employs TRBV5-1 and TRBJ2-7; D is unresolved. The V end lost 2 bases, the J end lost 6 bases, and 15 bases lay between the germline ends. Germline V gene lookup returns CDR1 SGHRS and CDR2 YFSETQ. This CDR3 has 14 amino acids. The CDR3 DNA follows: TGCGCCAGCAGCTTACTACAGTCAACGGGCGAGCAGTACTTC. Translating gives CASSLLQSTGEQYF.

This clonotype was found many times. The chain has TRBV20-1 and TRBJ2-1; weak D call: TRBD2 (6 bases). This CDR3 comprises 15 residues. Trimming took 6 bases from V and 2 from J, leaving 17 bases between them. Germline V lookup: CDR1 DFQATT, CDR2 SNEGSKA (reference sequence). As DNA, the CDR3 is TGCAGTGCCAGGAATCTTGGCGGGGCCTACAATGAGCAGTTCTTC. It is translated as CSARNLGGAYNEQFF.